What follows are 30 T cell receptor beta chains derived from one specimen sequenced in a study of blood T cell repertoires in COVID-19. Here immunoSEQ multiplex PCR was the method, and the copy in TCRdb shows in-frame clones only, minus some. Altogether some 160,000 clones are present, 89% being singletons, with the ten largest covering about 3%. What was sequenced was peripheral blood. The receptor source for this set is a man aged 60 to 69 with acute or convalescent COVID-19.

The rearrangement links TRBV5-1 to TRBJ1-1; maybe TRBD1 (6 bases). There are 15 residues in the CDR3. CDR1 and CDR2 from the germline V gene are SGHRS and YFSETQ. V shed 0 bases and J shed 0 bases, with 9 bases lying between them. CDR3 nucleotide sequence: TGCGCCAGCAGCTTGGCCGGGACACTGAACACTGAAGCTTTCTTT. Protein product: CASSLAGTLNTEAFF.

This clone was recorded a few times. The chain is built from TRBV12-3 or TRBV12-4 and TRBJ2-7, with D unresolved. The V and J ends lost 2 bases and 6 bases respectively, with 8 bases between them. The CDR3 extends over 12 amino acids. The DNA for the CDR3 is TGTGCCAGCAGTTTATCCGGAGCCGAGCAGTACTTC. Its protein is CASSLSGAEQYF.

The chain couples TRBV12-5 to TRBJ1-5; 9 bases fit TRBD1. In germline, CDR1 is LGHNT, CDR2 FRNRAP. This CDR3 has 15 residues. With 3 bases clipped from V and 7 bases from J, the junction kept 7 bases outside the gene matches. The CDR3 reads CASGFNRDRVQPQHF. The CDR3 nucleotides read TGTGCTAGTGGTTTTAACCGGGACAGGGTGCAGCCCCAGCATTTT.

The chain's CDR3 is CASKPTSGYYNEQFF. CDR3 bases: TGTGCCAGCAAACCGACTAGCGGATACTACAATGAGCAGTTCTTC. The chain links TRBV11-2 to TRBJ2-1, with 9 bases that match TRBD2. Germline CDR1 SGHAT, CDR2 FQNNGV. V was pared by 7 bases and J by 3 bases, with 7 bases of the junction left unmatched. This CDR3 spans 15 amino acids.

This clone appeared once. The V and J genes are TRBV11-2 and TRBJ2-3; 8 bases map to TRBD2. Germline trimming cut 0 bases from V and 2 bases from J; bases unmatched to any gene: 7. Looked up from germline, CDR1 is SGHAT and CDR2 is FQNNGV. The CDR3 loop spans 17 amino acids. The CDR3 region has the DNA TGTGCCAGCAGCTTAGATCGAGTTAGCGGGGCCACAGATACGCAGTATTTT. Translated: CASSLDRVSGATDTQYF.

This rearrangement joins TRBV29-1 to TRBJ2-5; 8 positions match TRBD2. Trimming at V came to 7 bases and at J to 4 bases, leaving 8 bases not matched to a gene. Per the germline V gene, CDR1 is SQVTM and CDR2 is ANQGSEA. CDR3 length: 13 amino acids. This CDR3 is CSGKGLAGETQYF. Written as DNA, the CDR3 is TGCAGCGGTAAGGGGCTAGCGGGAGAGACCCAGTACTTC. The full variable domain, with the rest looked up from reference TRBV29-1 and TRBJ2-5, is SAVISQKPSRDICQRGTSLTIQCQVDSQVTMMFWYRQQPGQSLTLIATANQGSEATYESGFVIDKFPISRPNLTFSTLTVSNMSPEDSSIYLCSGKGLAGETQYFGPGTRLLVL.

The CDR3 DNA is TGCGCCAGCAGTCAAAGGACAACCGTCTCTGGGGCCAACGTCCTGACTTTC. Translation gives CASSQRTTVSGANVLTF. The chain recombines TRBV5-1 with TRBJ2-6; possibly TRBD1 for D (5 bases). V shed 5 bases and J shed 0 bases, with 15 bases lying between them. The CDR3 spans 17 residues. CDR1 is SGHRS, CDR2 YFSETQ, per germline.

The genes are TRBV30 and TRBJ1-2, with TRBD1 matching over 11 bases. The germline CDR1 and CDR2 sequences are GTSNPN and SVGIG (reference sequence). V gave up 3 bases and J gave up 1 base; unmatched junction bases: 1. There are 14 residues in the CDR3. The CDR3 protein is CAWRGQGGNYGYTF. In DNA, the CDR3 is TGTGCCTGGAGGGGACAGGGGGGTAACTATGGCTACACCTTC.

This rearrangement joins TRBV19 to TRBJ1-2; D gene uncertain. The CDR3 has 15 amino acids. Trimming pared 1 base from V and 11 bases from J, leaving 20 bases between. Germline V gene data show CDR1 as LNHDA and CDR2 as SQIVND (reference sequence). The CDR3 reads CASSIGSGGSGLYTF. In DNA, the CDR3 is TGTGCCAGTAGTATAGGTAGTGGAGGCTCCGGTCTGTACACCTTC.

The chain carries TRBV2 and TRBJ1-5; TRBD1 might be the D (6 bases). V dropped 9 bases and J dropped 2 bases, with 17 bases sitting between them. Germline lookup yields CDR1 SNHLY and CDR2 FYNNEI. This CDR3 is built from 15 residues. The CDR3 loop is CASCVQGIGNQPQHF. DNA for the CDR3: TGTGCCAGTTGCGTACAGGGCATTGGCAATCAGCCCCAGCATTTT.

This chain joins TRBV5-5 and TRBJ1-5; a possible D gene is TRBD1 (5 bases). CDR1 is SGHKS, CDR2 YYEKEE, per germline (reference sequence). The length of the CDR3 is 17 residues. Trimming pared 4 bases from V and 4 bases from J, leaving 21 bases between. The CDR3 reads CASSPDVPDRLNQPQHF. The CDR3 nucleotides read TGTGCCAGCAGCCCGGACGTACCCGACAGATTAAATCAGCCCCAGCATTTT. Full variable domain (rest looked up from reference TRBV5-5 and TRBJ1-5): DAGVTQSPTHLIKTRGQQVTLRCSPISGHKSVSWYQQVLGQGPQFIFQYYEKEERGRGNFPDRFSARQFPNYSSELNVNALLLGDSALYLCASSPDVPDRLNQPQHFGDGTRLSIL.

V is TRBV7-8 and J is TRBJ1-3, with unresolved D. The CDR3 totals 14 residues. Germline V lookup: CDR1 SGHVS, CDR2 FQNEAQ. Deletions cut 3 bases from V and 1 base from J, with 7 bases between. DNA of the CDR3: TGTGCCAGCAGCTTCTATGTTTCTGGAAACACCATATATTTT. Its translation is CASSFYVSGNTIYF. The entire variable domain, with the rest obtained from reference TRBV7-8 and TRBJ1-3, is as follows: GAGVSQSPRYKVAKRGQDVALRCDPISGHVSLFWYQQALGQGPEFLTYFQNEAQLDKSGLPSDRFFAERPEGSVSTLKIQRTQQEDSAVYLCASSFYVSGNTIYFGEGSWLTVV.

The CDR3 DNA reads as TGTGCCAGCAGCCAAGGGTTAGCGGGGTGGTACGAGCAGTACTTC. This translates into CASSQGLAGWYEQYF. The chain has TRBV3-1 (or the pseudogene TRBV3-2) and TRBJ2-7; 8 bases agree with TRBD2. CDR1 and CDR2 (germline): LGHDT, YNNKEL (reference sequence). The V and J ends lost 1 base and 4 bases, in that order; junction bases with no gene match: 6. This CDR3 is built from 15 residues.

The chain links TRBV18 to TRBJ1-1; 7 bases are shared with TRBD1. V was pared by 3 bases and J by 9 bases, with 4 bases of the junction left unmatched. The CDR3 has 12 amino acids. The germline V gene has CDR1 KGHSH and CDR2 LQKENI. CDR3 in DNA: TGTGCCAGCTCACCTTTGGGACAGAAAGCTTTCTTT. Protein product: CASSPLGQKAFF.

The chain links TRBV27 to TRBJ2-7; 7 bases line up with TRBD2. The ends lost 2 bases at V and 2 bases at J; junction bases unmatched: 3. The CDR3 covers 14 residues. The germline gives CDR1 MNHEY, CDR2 SMNVEV (reference sequence). As DNA, the CDR3 is TGTGCCAGCAGTTTAGTGGGGGGGACCTACGAGCAGTACTTC. This sequence encodes CASSLVGGTYEQYF.

This rearrangement joins TRBV12-5 to TRBJ2-1; a weak D match, TRBD1 (5 bases). CDR1 is LGHNT, CDR2 FRNRAP, per germline. This CDR3 has 14 amino acids. The V gene lost 4 bases and the J gene lost 5 bases, with 12 bases spanning the gap. This CDR3 reads CASGSGLYDNEQFF. The CDR3 bases are TGTGCTAGTGGTTCAGGGCTGTATGACAATGAGCAGTTCTTC.

This clone was seen only once. The chain uses TRBV5-4 and TRBJ2-5, with TRBD2 identical over 14 bases. Looked up from germline, CDR1 is SGHNT and CDR2 is YYREEE (reference sequence). CDR3 length equals 16 residues. V trimming: 0 bases; J trimming: 5 bases; junction bases outside the gene matches: 3. The chain's CDR3 is CASSLGLAGGPETQYF. In DNA form, the CDR3 reads TGTGCCAGCAGCTTGGGACTAGCGGGGGGGCCGGAGACCCAGTACTTC.

The gene calls are TRBV6-5 and TRBJ1-4, with TRBD1 matching over 10 bases. V lost 4 bases, J lost 4 bases, and 3 bases stayed unmatched. This CDR3 has 15 residues. Germline V gives CDR1 MNHEY, CDR2 SVGAGI. CDR3 DNA: TGTGCCAGCAGTTCCCGGACAGGGGGTAATGAAAAACTGTTTTTT. As protein: CASSSRTGGNEKLFF.

This clone was counted only a few times. This chain connects TRBV5-1 to TRBJ1-1; D not resolved. The CDR3 has 13 amino acids. V lost 2 bases and J lost 4, with 9 bases in between. In germline, CDR1 is SGHRS, CDR2 YFSETQ. The CDR3 DNA is TGCGCCAGCAGCTTCGAAGGGAGCACTGAAGCTTTCTTT. Its translation is CASSFEGSTEAFF.

This clone was recorded at least ten times. The genes are TRBV5-1 and TRBJ1-1, with D possibly TRBD1 on 6 matching bases. The CDR3 contains 19 residues. The ends were cut back, 0 bases at V and 0 bases at J, with 21 bases in the middle. Germline V CDR1 and CDR2: SGHRS, YFSETQ. The CDR3 loop reads CASSLGGRGVGQMNTEAFF. The CDR3 nucleotides read TGCGCCAGCAGCTTGGGGGGGCGGGGGGTCGGACAGATGAACACTGAAGCTTTCTTT.

The rearrangement links TRBV7-2 to TRBJ2-1, with 10 nucleotides matching TRBD2. With V trimmed by 5 bases and J by 0 bases, 7 bases remained unmatched. CDR1 is SGHTA, CDR2 FQGNSA, per germline. This CDR3 has 17 amino acids. The CDR3 reads CASSLTSGFSSYNEQFF. CDR3 bases: TGTGCCAGCAGCCTGACTAGCGGGTTTAGCTCCTACAATGAGCAGTTCTTC.

The chain links TRBV10-3 to TRBJ1-2; 12 bases map to TRBD1. Germline lookup yields CDR1 ENHRY and CDR2 SYGVKD. J lost 3 bases, V lost 0 bases, and 2 bases had no gene match. The CDR3 covers 16 residues. The CDR3 loop is CAISESGTGGDYGYTF. DNA for the CDR3: TGTGCCATCAGTGAGTCGGGGACAGGGGGCGACTATGGCTACACCTTC.

This clone was recorded once. This chain links TRBV6-2 or TRBV6-3 with TRBJ1-2, with unresolved D. The germline CDR1 and CDR2 sequences are MNHEY and SVGEGT. The germline V and J ends were trimmed by 1 base and 8 bases, with 11 bases remaining between them. This CDR3 has 13 residues. CDR3 DNA: TGTGCCAGCAGTTACTTCTCGACCAGGGGCTACACCTTC. Its protein product is CASSYFSTRGYTF.

This chain links TRBV7-2 with TRBJ1-6; D remains ambiguous. In germline, CDR1 is SGHTA, CDR2 FQGNSA. The V end lost 1 base, the J end lost 1 base, and 5 bases lay between the germline ends. This CDR3 has 15 amino acids. CDR3 residues: CASSLGVSYNSPLHF. As DNA, the CDR3 is TGTGCCAGCAGCTTAGGAGTTTCCTATAATTCACCCCTCCACTTT. Filled out from reference TRBV7-2 and TRBJ1-6, the complete variable domain reads GAGVSQSPSNKVTEKGKDVELRCDPISGHTALYWYRQSLGQGLEFLIYFQGNSAPDKSGLPSDRFSAERTGGSVSTLTIQRTQQEDSAVYLCASSLGVSYNSPLHFGNGTRLTVT.

The chain combines TRBV10-3 with TRBJ1-2; the D gene is possibly TRBD1 (5 bases). Looked up from germline, CDR1 is ENHRY and CDR2 is SYGVKD. Between the trimmed V and J ends, which lost 6 bases and 0 bases, there was a span of 11 bases. This CDR3 is 14 amino acids long. In DNA form, the CDR3 reads TGTGCCATCAGCAACAGGATGACTAACTATGGCTACACCTTC. It translates to CAISNRMTNYGYTF.

The CDR3 DNA is TGTGCCAGCCGGGACAGGGGCGGGTATACTGAAGCTTTCTTT. It encodes CASRDRGGYTEAFF. V is TRBV11-2 and J is TRBJ1-1, with 10 bases matching TRBD1. Germline V CDR1 and CDR2: SGHAT, FQNNGV. The CDR3 has 14 amino acids. V lost 8 bases and J lost 5; bases outside the gene matches: 8.

This clone was recorded once. Other DNA variants within this sample encode the same CDR3. The rearrangement uses TRBV4-1 and TRBJ2-7; 8 nucleotides line up with TRBD2. V trimming: 6 bases; J trimming: 7 bases; junction bases outside the gene matches: 8. This CDR3 is 13 amino acids long. Germline-derived CDR1 and CDR2 are MGHRA and YSYEKL. CDR3 region: CASSQAGGREQYF. CDR3 coding DNA: TGCGCCAGCAGTCAGGCGGGGGGAAGGGAGCAGTACTTC.

The rearrangement joins TRBV3-1 (or the pseudogene TRBV3-2) to TRBJ1-4, with D possibly TRBD1 on 6 matching bases. V gave up 4 bases and J gave up 7 bases, with 16 bases separating them. CDR1 is LGHDT, CDR2 YNNKEL, per germline (reference sequence). This CDR3 is 15 amino acids long. The CDR3 DNA follows: TGTGCCAGCAGCCTCAGGGGAGTCCGGGGTGAAAAACTGTTTTTT. As protein: CASSLRGVRGEKLFF.

This chain connects TRBV19 to TRBJ1-2, with TRBD1 matching 10 bases. There are 20 residues in the CDR3. The junction had 16 bases not matched to a gene; V was cut back by 3 bases and J by 0 bases. Germline CDR1 reads LNHDA; CDR2 reads SQIVND (reference sequence). CDR3 DNA: TGTGCCAGTAGTATGACAGGGGGCGAAGTCATCCCCGAGACTAACTATGGCTACACCTTC. Translation gives CASSMTGGEVIPETNYGYTF.

V and J are TRBV5-6 and TRBJ2-5, with D tentatively TRBD2 (6 bases). CDR3 length: 14 residues. V lost 0 bases and J lost 6, with 12 bases in between. Germline-derived CDR1 and CDR2 are SGHDT and YYEEEE. CDR3 nucleotides: TGTGCCAGCAGCTTGGCTGCGGGACGGAAGACCCAGTACTTC. As protein: CASSLAAGRKTQYF.